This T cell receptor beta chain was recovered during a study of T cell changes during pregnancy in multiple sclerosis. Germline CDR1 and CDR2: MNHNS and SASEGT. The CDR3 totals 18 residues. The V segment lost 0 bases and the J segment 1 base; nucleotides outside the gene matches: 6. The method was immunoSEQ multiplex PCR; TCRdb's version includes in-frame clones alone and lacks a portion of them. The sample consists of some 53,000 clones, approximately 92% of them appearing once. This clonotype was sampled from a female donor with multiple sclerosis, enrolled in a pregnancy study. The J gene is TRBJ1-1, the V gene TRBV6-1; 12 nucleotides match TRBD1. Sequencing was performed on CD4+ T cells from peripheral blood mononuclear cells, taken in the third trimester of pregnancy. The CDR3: CASSEAGTGGYGNTEAFF. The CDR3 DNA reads TGTGCCAGCAGTGAAGCGGGGACAGGGGGCTATGGGAACACTGAAGCTTTCTTT.